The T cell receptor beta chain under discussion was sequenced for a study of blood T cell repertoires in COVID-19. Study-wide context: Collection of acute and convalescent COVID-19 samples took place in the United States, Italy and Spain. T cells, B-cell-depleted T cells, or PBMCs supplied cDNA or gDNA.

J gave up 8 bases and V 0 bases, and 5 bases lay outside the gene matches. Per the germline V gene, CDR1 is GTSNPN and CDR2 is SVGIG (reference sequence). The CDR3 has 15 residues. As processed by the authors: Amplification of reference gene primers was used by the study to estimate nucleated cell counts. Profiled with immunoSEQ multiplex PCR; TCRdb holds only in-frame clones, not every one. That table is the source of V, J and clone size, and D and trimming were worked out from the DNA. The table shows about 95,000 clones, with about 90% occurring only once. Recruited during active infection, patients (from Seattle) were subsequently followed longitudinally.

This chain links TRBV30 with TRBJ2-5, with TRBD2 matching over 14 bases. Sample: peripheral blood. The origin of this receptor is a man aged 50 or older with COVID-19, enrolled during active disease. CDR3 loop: CAWSVLGTSGGTQYF. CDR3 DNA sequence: TGTGCCTGGAGTGTATTAGGGACTAGCGGGGGTACCCAGTACTTC. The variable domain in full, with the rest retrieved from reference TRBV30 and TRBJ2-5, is SQTIHQWPATLVQPVGSPLSLECTVEGTSNPNLYWYRQAAGRGLQLLFYSVGIGQISSEVPQNLSASRPQDRQFILSSKKLLLSDSGFYLCAWSVLGTSGGTQYFGPGTRLLVL.